These 20 T cell receptor beta chains were all obtained from the same sample, sequenced in a study of T-cell reconstitution after alpha-beta-depleted transplantation in children. The authors prepared the TCRbeta library with unique molecular identifiers. Using its own MiXCR run on the PCR reads, TCRdb lists one record per CDR3 protein. The data contain hundreds of thousands of distinct CDR3 sequences, under 15% of them singletons. Sequenced material: PBMCs, mostly from graft donor cells, taken 360 days after TCRalphabeta/CD19-depleted stem cell transplant. These receptors were collected from a male patient aged 10 to 17 who had a stem cell transplant for acute myeloid leukemia, so the T cells may come from the graft donor.

J is TRBJ2-7 and V is TRBV4-3, with D perhaps given as TRBD1 or TRBD2 (5 bases each). There are 18 residues in the CDR3. V lost 1 base and J lost 0, with 19 bases in between. Germline CDR1 is LGHNA and CDR2 is YSLEER. CDR3 coding DNA: TGCGCCAGCAGCCAAGCTTGGGGCATGGGGGTGGTCTCCTACGAGCAGTACTTC. Its translation is CASSQAWGMGVVSYEQYF.

This clonotype came up a few times. This chain links TRBV29-1 with TRBJ2-1, with 11 bases aligning to TRBD2. V was clipped by 6 bases and J by 7 bases; unmatched bases: 14. This CDR3 region has 16 residues. Per the germline V gene, CDR1 is SQVTM and CDR2 is ANQGSEA. The CDR3 reads CSVATKLAGGPNEQFF. For the CDR3, the DNA is TGCAGCGTGGCGACCAAATTAGCGGGAGGGCCAAATGAGCAGTTCTTC.

This clonotype has a count of ten or more. V is TRBV5-5 and J is TRBJ2-3; weak D call: TRBD2 (6 bases). The CDR3 loop spans 16 amino acids. Trimming took 2 bases from V and 3 from J, leaving 16 bases between them. Germline V gives CDR1 SGHKS, CDR2 YYEKEE (reference sequence). CDR3 nucleotides: TGTGCCAGCAGCTTTCTGGCGGGAAAGTGGACAGATACGCAGTATTTT. It encodes CASSFLAGKWTDTQYF.

The chain links TRBV28 to TRBJ2-7; no firm D call. Germline CDR1 and CDR2: MDHEN and SYDVKM. V dropped 5 bases and J dropped 7 bases, with 18 bases sitting between them. The CDR3 covers 14 residues. CDR3 nucleotide sequence: TGTGCCAGCAGTCCAGACGGTTTAGTTAGTGAGCAGTACTTC. This encodes CASSPDGLVSEQYF.

This sequence joins TRBV29-1 and TRBJ2-7; 8 nucleotides agree with TRBD2. V was pared by 7 bases and J by 6 bases, with 11 bases of the junction left unmatched. Germline CDR1 SQVTM, CDR2 ANQGSEA. The CDR3 spans 13 residues. Written as DNA, the CDR3 is TGCAGCGCCCGGGGGGGGGCGCCGGGCGAGCAGTACTTC. It is translated as CSARGGAPGEQYF.

This chain connects TRBV4-3 to TRBJ2-7; 8 nucleotides align to TRBD2. This CDR3 spans 15 amino acids. The V and J ends lost 6 bases and 2 bases, in that order; junction bases with no gene match: 9. The germline V gene encodes CDR1 LGHNA and CDR2 YSLEER. CDR3 amino acids: CASSPFGTSTYEQYF. CDR3 nucleotide sequence: TGCGCCAGCAGTCCGTTCGGGACTAGTACCTACGAGCAGTACTTC.

The chain has TRBV27 and TRBJ2-2; the D is unclear. The CDR3 has 14 residues. Germline CDR1 and CDR2: MNHEY and SMNVEV (reference sequence). Trimming removed 4 bases at V and 3 bases at J, with 9 bases between. CDR3 sequence (DNA): TGTGCCAGCAGTTCGTACTACCACACCGGGGAGCTGTTTTTT. Translated, it gives CASSSYYHTGELFF.

The genes are TRBV12-5 and TRBJ2-3; D possibly corresponds to TRBD1 (5 bases). CDR1 is LGHNT, CDR2 FRNRAP, per germline. V lost 1 base and J 6 bases, leaving 11 bases between the germline ends. The CDR3 extends over 14 amino acids. CDR3 protein: CASGLARRVDTQYF. DNA for the CDR3: TGTGCTAGTGGTTTGGCCCGCAGGGTGGATACGCAGTATTTT. The full variable domain, completed using reference TRBV12-5 and TRBJ2-3, is DARVTQTPRHKVTEMGQEVTMRCQPILGHNTVFWYRQTMMQGLELLAYFRNRAPLDDSGMPKDRFSAEMPDATLATLKIQPSEPRDSAVYFCASGLARRVDTQYFGPGTRLTVL.

This clonotype has a handful of counts. This sequence joins TRBV7-9 and TRBJ2-5; D is ambiguous. The CDR3 sequence is 14 residues long. The V end lost 8 bases, the J end lost 0 bases, and 13 bases lay between the germline ends. Per the germline V gene, CDR1 is SEHNR and CDR2 is FQNEAQ (reference sequence). This CDR3 is CASGPARHQETQYF. CDR3 DNA sequence: TGTGCCAGCGGTCCAGCGAGGCACCAAGAGACCCAGTACTTC.

This clonotype was recorded at least ten times. This sequence joins TRBV12-3 or TRBV12-4 and TRBJ2-7, with 10 bases lining up with TRBD2. The CDR3 is 15 residues long. The J segment lost 2 bases and the V segment lost 4 bases, leaving 5 bases of the junction unmatched. The chain's CDR3 is CASSSLAGVTYEQYF. The CDR3 nucleotides read TGTGCCAGCAGTTCCCTAGCGGGAGTCACCTACGAGCAGTACTTC.

This clonotype was counted many times. The chain combines TRBV6-4 with TRBJ2-3, with 7 bases identical to TRBD1. V lost 2 bases and J lost 0; bases outside the gene matches: 14. Germline values: CDR1 MRHNA, CDR2 SNTAGT. The CDR3 consists of 19 residues. In DNA form, the CDR3 reads TGTGCCAGCAGTGACCCACCGGGACAGACCTCACTTAGCACAGATACGCAGTATTTT. Its protein is CASSDPPGQTSLSTDTQYF.

V and J are TRBV20-1 and TRBJ2-7, with D perhaps TRBD1 (6 bases). V lost 6 bases and J 1 base, leaving 19 bases between the germline ends. Germline V gene data show CDR1 as DFQATT and CDR2 as SNEGSKA (reference sequence). CDR3 length: 15 amino acids. CDR3 residues: CSAPFVHRASYEQYF. CDR3 bases: TGCAGTGCACCGTTTGTCCACAGGGCTTCCTACGAGCAGTACTTC.

This clonotype was seen a few times. This chain uses TRBV28 with TRBJ1-1; tentative D call: TRBD1 (6 bases). The CDR3 is made up of 15 amino acids. Germline CDR1 is MDHEN and CDR2 is SYDVKM. With 6 bases removed from V and 1 base from J, the gap between germline ends came to 15 bases. The CDR3: CASREWPGQNTEAFF. CDR3 sequence (DNA): TGTGCCAGCAGAGAATGGCCGGGACAGAACACTGAAGCTTTCTTT.

V is TRBV12-3 or TRBV12-4 and J is TRBJ2-1; D is perhaps TRBD1 or TRBD2 (7 bases each). This CDR3 is 14 amino acids long. V dropped 2 bases and J dropped 9 bases, with 14 bases sitting between them. The CDR3 is CASSLREGAGEQFF. For the CDR3, the DNA is TGTGCCAGCAGTTTAAGGGAGGGGGCCGGTGAGCAGTTCTTC.

This chain connects TRBV7-2 to TRBJ2-7, with 7 positions matching TRBD2. Germline V lookup: CDR1 SGHTA, CDR2 FQGNSA. The CDR3 runs 16 residues. V lost 1 base, J lost 0 bases, and 6 bases stayed unmatched. Written as DNA, the CDR3 is TGTGCCAGCAGCTTAGGATCTAGCGGATTCTCCTACGAGCAGTACTTC. Translated: CASSLGSSGFSYEQYF.

The chain is built from TRBV4-3 and TRBJ2-7; 7 bases match TRBD1. This CDR3 has 15 residues. Trimming cost V 0 bases and J 3 bases; bases outside gene matches: 5. Germline V gene data show CDR1 as LGHNA and CDR2 as YSLEER. Written as DNA, the CDR3 is TGCGCCAGCAGCCAAGACCGGACAGGCGGCTACGAGCAGTACTTC. This gives the protein CASSQDRTGGYEQYF.

This clonotype has ten or more counts. The chain uses TRBV28 and TRBJ1-6, with 7 bases aligning to TRBD1. CDR3 length: 14 residues. The junction had 7 bases not matched to a gene; V was cut back by 6 bases and J by 8 bases. CDR1 and CDR2 from the germline V gene are MDHEN and SYDVKM. The CDR3 reads CASSPGTEYSPLHF. The CDR3 bases are TGTGCCAGCAGCCCCGGGACAGAGTATTCACCCCTCCACTTT.

The sample holds many counts of this clonotype. The chain uses TRBV5-1 and TRBJ2-5; D is possibly TRBD1 or TRBD2 (5 bases each). The CDR3 loop spans 14 amino acids. The germline gives CDR1 SGHRS, CDR2 YFSETQ. Trimming took off 3 bases at V and 5 bases at J, with 14 bases between the two ends. This CDR3 is CASSSRTRGETQYF. CDR3 coding DNA: TGCGCCAGCAGCTCCCGGACAAGAGGGGAGACCCAGTACTTC.

This clonotype was seen a handful of times. The chain is built from TRBV11-2 and TRBJ2-2; D is perhaps TRBD2 (5 bases). With 5 bases removed from V and 0 bases from J, the gap between germline ends came to 16 bases. The CDR3 runs to 17 residues. Germline V lookup: CDR1 SGHAT, CDR2 FQNNGV. CDR3 sequence (DNA): TGTGCCAGCAGCCGCCATCCGGAGGCTCCGAACACCGGGGAGCTGTTTTTT. Its translation: CASSRHPEAPNTGELFF.

Ten or more counts support this clonotype. This rearrangement joins TRBV29-1 to TRBJ2-7, with TRBD2 as a possible D gene (6 bases). Looked up from germline, CDR1 is SQVTM and CDR2 is ANQGSEA. V dropped 7 bases and J dropped 2 bases, with 12 bases sitting between them. The CDR3 runs 12 residues. CDR3 in amino acids: CSALDYTYEQYF. The CDR3 DNA is TGCAGCGCTCTGGACTACACCTACGAGCAGTACTTC.